The table lists the clone carrying this T cell receptor beta chain with a few counts. Its target is unknown. These data belong to a study of response to subunit inactivated influenza vaccine. Broader study findings: It was suggested by the authors that few new T cells are recruited by each seasonal influenza vaccination.

TCRdb processed the RT-PCR reads anew with MiXCR; each CDR3 protein has one entry. Here the sample spans about 190,000 distinct CDR3 sequences, approximately 15% being singletons. Trimming stripped 8 bases from V and 5 bases from J, with 13 bases between. The CDR3 has 13 amino acids. Germline lookup yields CDR1 KGHDR and CDR2 SFDVKD. This sequence joins TRBV24-1 and TRBJ2-3, with a tentative D call TRBD2 (5 bases). This sequence was found in a man aged 50-59 years who received an inactivated influenza vaccine. The sequencing used CD8+ T cells sorted from PBMCs, collected about 5 days after vaccination. CDR3 amino acids: CATTRRSGDTQYF. In DNA form, the CDR3 reads TGTGCCACCACCAGGAGGAGCGGAGATACGCAGTATTTT.